Below, one T cell receptor beta chain is given with its context. This specimen comes from a study of T cell changes during pregnancy in multiple sclerosis. The protocol was immunoSEQ multiplex PCR, while the TCRdb copy is restricted to in-frame clones and leaves out a portion. The data hold roughly 70,000 clones, with approximately 92% observed a single time. The ends lost 0 bases at V and 5 bases at J; junction bases unmatched: 6. CDR3 length equals 15 residues. Per germline, CDR1 LGHNA and CDR2 YSLEER. The clonotype comes from a female donor with multiple sclerosis, enrolled in a pregnancy study. The sample consisted of peripheral blood, taken in the third trimester of pregnancy. The chain uses TRBV4-3 and TRBJ2-7, with TRBD2 matching 8 bases. This CDR3 reads CASSQETSGSDEQYF. The CDR3 coding sequence is TGCGCCAGCAGCCAAGAAACCAGCGGGAGTGACGAGCAGTACTTC.